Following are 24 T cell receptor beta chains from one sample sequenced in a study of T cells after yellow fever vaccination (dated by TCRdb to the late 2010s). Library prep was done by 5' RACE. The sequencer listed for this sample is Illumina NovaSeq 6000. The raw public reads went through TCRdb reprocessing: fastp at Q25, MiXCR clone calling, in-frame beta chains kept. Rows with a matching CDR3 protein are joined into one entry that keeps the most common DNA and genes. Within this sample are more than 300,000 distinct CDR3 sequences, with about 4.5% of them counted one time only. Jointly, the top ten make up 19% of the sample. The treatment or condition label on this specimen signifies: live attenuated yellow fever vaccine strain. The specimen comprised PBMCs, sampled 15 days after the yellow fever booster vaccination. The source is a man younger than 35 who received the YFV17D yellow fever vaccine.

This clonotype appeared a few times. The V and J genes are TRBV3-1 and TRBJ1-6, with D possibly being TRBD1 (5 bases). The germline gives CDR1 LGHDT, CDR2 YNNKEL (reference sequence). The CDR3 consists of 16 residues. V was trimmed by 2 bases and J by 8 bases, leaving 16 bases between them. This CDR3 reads CASSQPPGVGDSPLHF. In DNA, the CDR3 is TGTGCCAGCAGCCAACCCCCTGGGGTAGGGGATTCACCCCTCCACTTT. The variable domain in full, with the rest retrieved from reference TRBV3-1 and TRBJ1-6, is DTAVSQTPKYLVTQMGNDKSIKCEQNLGHDTMYWYKQDSKKFLKIMFSYNNKELIINETVPNRFSPKSPDKAHLNLHINSLELGDSAVYFCASSQPPGVGDSPLHFGNGTRLTVT.

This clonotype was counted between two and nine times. The CDR3 region is CASSLEFGGANEQFF. The CDR3 DNA follows: TGTGCCAGCAGCTTAGAGTTCGGGGGGGCGAATGAGCAGTTCTTC. This chain uses TRBV7-6 with TRBJ2-1; 8 bases align to TRBD2. Per the germline V gene, CDR1 is SGHVS and CDR2 is FNYEAQ. There are 15 residues in the CDR3. Trimming took 1 base from V and 7 from J; bases not matched to a gene: 6. Full variable domain (outside the CDR3, taken from reference TRBV7-6 and TRBJ2-1): GAGVSQSPRYKVTKRGQDVALRCDPISGHVSLYWYRQALGQGPEFLTYFNYEAQQDKSGLPNDRFSAERPEGSISTLTIQRTEQRDSAMYRCASSLEFGGANEQFFGPGTRLTVL.

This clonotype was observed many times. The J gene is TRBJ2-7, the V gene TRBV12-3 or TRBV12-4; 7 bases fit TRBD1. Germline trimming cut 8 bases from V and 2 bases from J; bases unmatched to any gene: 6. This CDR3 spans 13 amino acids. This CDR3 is CASWRQGTYEQYF. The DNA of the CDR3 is TGTGCCAGCTGGAGACAGGGTACCTACGAGCAGTACTTC.

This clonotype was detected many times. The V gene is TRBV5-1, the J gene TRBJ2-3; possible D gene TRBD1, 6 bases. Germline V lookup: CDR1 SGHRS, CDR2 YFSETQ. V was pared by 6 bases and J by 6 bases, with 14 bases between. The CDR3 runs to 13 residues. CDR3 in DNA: TGCGCCAGCAACCAGCAGGGGCTCGATACGCAGTATTTT. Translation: CASNQQGLDTQYF.

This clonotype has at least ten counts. CDR3 sequence (DNA): TGTGCCAGCAGTGCAACGGACGGTGATTCACCCCTCCACTTT. This translates into CASSATDGDSPLHF. The chain is built from TRBV6-1 and TRBJ1-6; no reliable D call. The ends were cut back, 4 bases at V and 8 bases at J, with 12 bases in the middle. This CDR3 has 14 residues. CDR1 MNHNS and CDR2 SASEGT come from the germline V gene.

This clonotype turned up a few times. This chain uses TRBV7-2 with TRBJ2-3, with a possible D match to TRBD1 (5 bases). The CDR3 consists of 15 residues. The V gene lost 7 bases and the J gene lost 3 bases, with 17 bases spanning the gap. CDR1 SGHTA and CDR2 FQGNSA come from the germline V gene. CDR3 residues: CASTLQGRGTDTQYF. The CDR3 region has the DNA TGTGCCAGCACCCTCCAGGGAAGGGGAACAGATACGCAGTATTTT.

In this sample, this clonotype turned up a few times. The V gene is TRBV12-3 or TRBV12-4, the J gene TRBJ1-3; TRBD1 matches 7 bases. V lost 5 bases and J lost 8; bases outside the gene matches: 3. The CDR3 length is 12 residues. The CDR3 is CASSTTGDTIYF. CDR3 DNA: TGTGCCAGCAGTACAACAGGGGACACCATATATTTT.

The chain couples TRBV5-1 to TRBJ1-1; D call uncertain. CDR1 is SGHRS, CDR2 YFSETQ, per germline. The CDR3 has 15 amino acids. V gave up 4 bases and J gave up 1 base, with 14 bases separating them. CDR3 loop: CASSETRRRNTEAFF. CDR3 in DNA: TGCGCCAGCAGCGAAACCCGGCGCAGGAACACTGAAGCTTTCTTT.

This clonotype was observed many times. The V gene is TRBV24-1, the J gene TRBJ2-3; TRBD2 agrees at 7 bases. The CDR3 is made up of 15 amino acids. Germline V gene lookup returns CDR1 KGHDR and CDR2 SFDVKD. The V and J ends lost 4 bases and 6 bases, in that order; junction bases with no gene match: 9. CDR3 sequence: CATSEVAGSGDTQYF. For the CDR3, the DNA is TGTGCCACCAGTGAGGTAGCCGGTAGCGGGGATACGCAGTATTTT.

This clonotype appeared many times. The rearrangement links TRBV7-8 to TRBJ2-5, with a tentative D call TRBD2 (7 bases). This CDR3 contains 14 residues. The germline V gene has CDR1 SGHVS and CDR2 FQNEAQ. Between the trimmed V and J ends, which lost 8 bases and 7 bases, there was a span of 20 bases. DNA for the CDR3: TGTGCCAGCGAATTAGGGGGGGGAAGTCGGACCCAGTACTTC. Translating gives CASELGGGSRTQYF.

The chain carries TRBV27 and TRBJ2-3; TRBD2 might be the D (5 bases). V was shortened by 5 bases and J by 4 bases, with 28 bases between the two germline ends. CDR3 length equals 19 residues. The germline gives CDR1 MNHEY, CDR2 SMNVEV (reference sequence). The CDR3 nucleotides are TGTGCCAGCAGTCAAACCCCGCCAGCGGCCTCGAGGTTCCCAGATACGCAGTATTTT. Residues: CASSQTPPAASRFPDTQYF.

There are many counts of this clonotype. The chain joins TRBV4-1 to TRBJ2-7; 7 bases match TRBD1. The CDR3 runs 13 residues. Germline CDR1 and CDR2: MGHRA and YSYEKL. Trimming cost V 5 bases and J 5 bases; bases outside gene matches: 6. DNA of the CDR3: TGCGCCAGCAGCTCGCGACAGGGCAACGAGCAGTACTTC. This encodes CASSSRQGNEQYF.

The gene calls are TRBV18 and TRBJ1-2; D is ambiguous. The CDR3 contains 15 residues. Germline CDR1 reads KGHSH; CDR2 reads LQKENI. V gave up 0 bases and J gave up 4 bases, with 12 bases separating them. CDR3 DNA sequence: TGTGCCAGCTCACCACCGACTCGGCCCGGCTATGGCTACACCTTC. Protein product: CASSPPTRPGYGYTF.

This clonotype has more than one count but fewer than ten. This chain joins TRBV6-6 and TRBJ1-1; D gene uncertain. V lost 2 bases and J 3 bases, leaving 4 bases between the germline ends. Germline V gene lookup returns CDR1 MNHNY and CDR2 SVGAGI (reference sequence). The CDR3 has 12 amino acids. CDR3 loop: CASSYRDTEAFF. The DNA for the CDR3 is TGTGCCAGCAGTTACAGGGACACTGAAGCTTTCTTT.

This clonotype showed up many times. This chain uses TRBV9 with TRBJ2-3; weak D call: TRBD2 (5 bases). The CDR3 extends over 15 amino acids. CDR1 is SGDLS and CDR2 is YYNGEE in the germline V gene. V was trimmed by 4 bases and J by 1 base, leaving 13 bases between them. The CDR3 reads CASSPNGLGTDTQYF. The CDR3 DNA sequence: TGTGCCAGCAGCCCCAACGGACTGGGCACAGATACGCAGTATTTT.

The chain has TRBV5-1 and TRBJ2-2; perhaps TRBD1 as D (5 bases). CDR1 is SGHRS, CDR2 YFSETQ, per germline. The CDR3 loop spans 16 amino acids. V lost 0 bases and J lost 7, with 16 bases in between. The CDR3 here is CASSLDGAPFGGELFF. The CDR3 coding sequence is TGCGCCAGCAGCTTGGATGGGGCCCCCTTCGGCGGGGAGCTGTTTTTT. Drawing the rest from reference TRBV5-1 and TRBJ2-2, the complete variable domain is KAGVTQTPRYLIKTRGQQVTLSCSPISGHRSVSWYQQTPGQGLQFLFEYFSETQRNKGNFPGRFSGRQFSNSRSEMNVSTLELGDSALYLCASSLDGAPFGGELFFGEGSRLTVL.

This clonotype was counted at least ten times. CDR3 bases: TGCGCCAGCAGTTGGAGGGTCCCAAGCACAGATACGCAGTATTTT. Translated, it gives CASSWRVPSTDTQYF. The J gene is TRBJ2-3, the V gene TRBV5-1, with a weak D call TRBD2 (6 bases). Germline V CDR1 and CDR2: SGHRS, YFSETQ. The CDR3 loop spans 15 amino acids. V shed 5 bases and J shed 0 bases, with 13 bases lying between them.

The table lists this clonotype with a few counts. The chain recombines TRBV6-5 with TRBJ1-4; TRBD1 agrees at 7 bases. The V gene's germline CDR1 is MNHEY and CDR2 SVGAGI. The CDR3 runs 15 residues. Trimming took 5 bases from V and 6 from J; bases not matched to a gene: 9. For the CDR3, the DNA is TGTGCCAGCAGTCCAACAGGGGTTGTGGATGAAAAACTGTTTTTT. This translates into CASSPTGVVDEKLFF.

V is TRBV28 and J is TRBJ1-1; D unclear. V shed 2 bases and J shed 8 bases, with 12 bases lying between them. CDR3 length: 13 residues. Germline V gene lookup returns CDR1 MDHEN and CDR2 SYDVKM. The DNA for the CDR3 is TGTGCCAGCAGTTTAGCTGGCACTGGAGAAGCTTTCTTT. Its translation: CASSLAGTGEAFF.

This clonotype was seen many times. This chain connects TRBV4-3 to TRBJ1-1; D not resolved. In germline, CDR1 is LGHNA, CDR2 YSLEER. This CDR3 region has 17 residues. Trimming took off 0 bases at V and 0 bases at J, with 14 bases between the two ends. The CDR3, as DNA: TGCGCCAGCAGCCAAGATTACTTTAGAAACGTGAACACTGAAGCTTTCTTT. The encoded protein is CASSQDYFRNVNTEAFF.

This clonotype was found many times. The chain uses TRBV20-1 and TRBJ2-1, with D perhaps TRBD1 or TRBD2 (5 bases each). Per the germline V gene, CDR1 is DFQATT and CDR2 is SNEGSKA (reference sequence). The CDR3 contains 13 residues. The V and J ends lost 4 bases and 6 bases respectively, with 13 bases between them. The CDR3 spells CSATQMGRNEQFF. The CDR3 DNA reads TGCAGTGCTACCCAAATGGGACGCAATGAGCAGTTCTTC.

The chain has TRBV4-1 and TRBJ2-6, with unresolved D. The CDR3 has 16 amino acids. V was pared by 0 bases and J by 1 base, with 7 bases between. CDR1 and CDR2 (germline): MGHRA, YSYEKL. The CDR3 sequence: CASSQDSRSGANVLTF. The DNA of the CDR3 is TGCGCCAGCAGCCAAGATTCACGTTCTGGGGCCAACGTCCTGACTTTC.

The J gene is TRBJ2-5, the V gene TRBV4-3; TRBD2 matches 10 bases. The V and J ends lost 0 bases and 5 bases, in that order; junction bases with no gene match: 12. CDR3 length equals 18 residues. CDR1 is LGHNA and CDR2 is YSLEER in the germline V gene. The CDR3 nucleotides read TGCGCCAGCAGCCAAGAGGGTGGAGAAGCGGGGGGGATCGAGACCCAGTACTTC. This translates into CASSQEGGEAGGIETQYF.

CDR3 sequence: CASSLHDNTDTQYF. CDR3 DNA sequence: TGTGCCAGCAGCCTACATGACAACACAGATACGCAGTATTTT. The V call is TRBV9, the J call TRBJ2-3; D gene uncertain. Germline V lookup: CDR1 SGDLS, CDR2 YYNGEE. The CDR3 has 14 residues. The V gene lost 4 bases and the J gene lost 2 bases, with 11 bases spanning the gap. Full variable domain (missing parts from reference TRBV9 and TRBJ2-3): DSGVTQTPKHLITATGQRVTLRCSPRSGDLSVYWYQQSLDQGLQFLIQYYNGEERAKGNILERFSAQQFPDLHSELNLSSLELGDSALYFCASSLHDNTDTQYFGPGTRLTVL.